This TCR beta chain is drawn from a study of T cell responses to AZD1222 COVID-19 vaccine. Study observations and caveats: White British people made up most donors, females outnumbered males, and clonal diversity was possibly underestimated. At 160-218 and 743-854, vaccine-associated CD4 TCRs were dominant, and they spanned spike.

This CDR3 has 16 amino acids. V was pared by 5 bases and J by 4 bases, with 10 bases of the junction left unmatched. In germline, CDR1 is SGHDT, CDR2 YYEEEE. About this clone itself: Its antigen is undetermined.

Clones were sequenced by immunoSEQ multiplex PCR, and TCRdb holds only the in-frame ones, with some missing. In the table there are some 140,000 clones, 91% of which are singletons. The sequencing used peripheral blood, collected 28 days after the second AZD1222 dose. The rearrangement joins TRBV5-6 to TRBJ1-1, with 11 bases aligning to TRBD1. The TCR was taken from an adult who received the AZD1222 COVID-19 vaccine. The DNA of the CDR3 is TGTGCCAGCAGTCCCTGGACAGGGGGCGAAATCACTGAAGCTTTCTTT. Its protein product is CASSPWTGGEITEAFF.